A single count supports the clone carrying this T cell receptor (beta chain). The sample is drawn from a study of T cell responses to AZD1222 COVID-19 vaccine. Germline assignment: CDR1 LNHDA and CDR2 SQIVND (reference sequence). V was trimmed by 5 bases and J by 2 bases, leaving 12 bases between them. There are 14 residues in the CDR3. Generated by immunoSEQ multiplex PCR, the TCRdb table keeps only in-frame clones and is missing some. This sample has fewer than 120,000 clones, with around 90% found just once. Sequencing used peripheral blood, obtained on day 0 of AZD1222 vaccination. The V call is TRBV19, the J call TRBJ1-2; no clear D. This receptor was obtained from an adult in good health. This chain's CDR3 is CASSLSATNYGYTF. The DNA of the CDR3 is TGTGCCAGTAGTCTGTCGGCCACCAACTATGGCTACACCTTC.